The rows below give T cell receptor beta chains drawn from one sample of a study of cytomegalovirus exposure and HLA in healthy donors. The method was immunoSEQ multiplex PCR; TCRdb's version includes in-frame clones alone and lacks a portion of them. The sample holds about 98,000 clones, more than 60% seen once. What was sequenced was PBMCs. These receptors all come from a man aged 18 to 30 in good health and CMV-seropositive. The CDR3 runs from the conserved cysteine through the conserved F or W. The order of the fields is V gene, clone size, J gene, D gene, CDR3 protein, CDR3 DNA. The D gene is left open where the match is weak. Clone size is stated in some rows and not others, as once, few, many or a class when expanded.

TRBV5-1,NA,TRBJ2-2,TRBD1,CASSLATRDRDRELFF,TGCGCCAGCAGCTTGGCCACTCGGGACAGGGACCGGGAGCTGTTTTTT
TRBV2,few,TRBJ2-7,NA,CASKSDRSSYEQYF,TGTGCCAGCAAATCGGACAGAAGCTCCTACGAGCAGTACTTC
TRBV19,NA,TRBJ2-7,TRBD1,CASRNRGPSYEQYF,TGTGCCAGTCGCAACAGGGGGCCGTCCTACGAGCAGTACTTC
TRBV7-9,NA,TRBJ1-1,TRBD1,CASSRDSQAFF,TGTGCCAGCAGCCGGGACAGCCAAGCTTTCTTT
TRBV5-1,NA,TRBJ2-1,NA,CASSLLLRGPENEQFF,TGCGCCAGCAGCTTGTTGTTGCGGGGGCCAGAGAATGAGCAGTTCTTC
TRBV6-1,NA,TRBJ2-5,TRBD2,CASSDFWSGGQETQYF,TGTGCCAGCAGTGACTTTTGGAGCGGGGGACAAGAGACCCAGTACTTC
TRBV18,NA,TRBJ2-1,NA,CASSPTIGGLGPYNEQFF,TGTGCCAGCTCACCAACGATCGGGGGGCTGGGCCCCTACAATGAGCAGTTCTTC
TRBV2,NA,TRBJ2-6,NA,CASSGIRVSGANVLTF,TGTGCCAGCAGCGGGATAAGGGTTAGCGGGGCCAACGTCCTGACTTTC
TRBV29-1,NA,TRBJ2-1,TRBD2,CSGLGLAGGRRSSYNEQFF,TGCAGCGGCCTCGGACTAGCGGGGGGGCGACGAAGCTCCTACAATGAGCAGTTCTTC
TRBV5-1,NA,TRBJ2-1,NA,CASSLGGDGEQFF,TGCGCCAGCAGCTTGGGGGGGGACGGTGAGCAGTTCTTC
TRBV6-6,few,TRBJ1-2,NA,CASSYGGTDGYTF,TGTGCCAGCAGTTACGGGGGGACGGATGGCTACACCTTC
TRBV5-4,NA,TRBJ1-1,NA,CASSLAGANTEAFF,TGTGCCAGCAGCTTGGCTGGGGCGAACACTGAAGCTTTCTTT
TRBV27,NA,TRBJ2-5,NA,CASSLVAETAQYF,TGTGCCAGCAGTTTAGTAGCTGAGACGGCCCAGTACTTC
TRBV5-4,NA,TRBJ2-3,NA,CASSSRGSGPTDTQYF,TGTGCCAGCAGCTCCCGGGGTTCGGGCCCGACAGATACGCAGTATTTT
TRBV5-1,few,TRBJ1-6,NA,CASSFWGGTWNSPLHF,TGCGCCAGCAGCTTTTGGGGGGGAACGTGGAATTCACCCCTCCACTTT
TRBV5-6,NA,TRBJ2-5,TRBD2,CASSLAPRTSGGAVETQYF,TGTGCCAGCAGCTTGGCCCCCCGGACTAGCGGGGGGGCCGTAGAGACCCAGTACTTC
TRBV4-2,NA,TRBJ2-7,TRBD2,CASSQTSGGNYEQYF,TGTGCCAGCAGCCAAACTAGCGGGGGGAACTACGAGCAGTACTTC
TRBV7-9,NA,TRBJ1-5,TRBD1,CASGTGVNQPQHF,TGTGCCAGCGGCACAGGGGTCAATCAGCCCCAGCATTTT
TRBV12-5,NA,TRBJ2-1,TRBD1,CASGLDGRTGPYEQFF,TGTGCTAGTGGTTTGGATGGAAGGACAGGGCCTTACGAGCAGTTCTTC
TRBV27,once,TRBJ2-7,NA,CASSSTSYEQYF,TGTGCCAGCAGTTCCACTTCCTACGAGCAGTACTTC
TRBV11-3,once,TRBJ2-5,TRBD1,CASSSSRGQQETQYF,TGTGCCAGCAGCTCCTCGAGGGGACAGCAAGAGACCCAGTACTTC
TRBV7-8,once,TRBJ2-5,TRBD1,CASSIGQGETQYF,TGTGCCAGCAGCATCGGACAGGGTGAGACCCAGTACTTC
TRBV7-6,NA,TRBJ2-2,TRBD2,CASSFLGLAGNTGELFF,TGTGCCAGCAGCTTTTTGGGACTAGCGGGGAATACCGGGGAGCTGTTTTTT
TRBV25-1,NA,TRBJ1-4,TRBD1,CASKPGTDEKLFF,TGTGCCAGCAAACCCGGGACAGATGAAAAACTGTTTTTT
TRBV28,NA,TRBJ2-3,NA,CASRRTGNTDTQYF,TGTGCCAGCAGAAGGACTGGAAACACAGATACGCAGTATTTT
TRBV10-2,once,TRBJ2-3,NA,CASSPNTDTQYF,TGCGCCAGCAGCCCTAATACAGATACGCAGTATTTT
TRBV5-1,NA,TRBJ2-1,TRBD1,CASSSDRGYNEQFF,TGCGCCAGCAGCTCGGACAGGGGATACAATGAGCAGTTCTTC
TRBV7-6,NA,TRBJ1-3,NA,CASSLGAPSPGNTIYF,TGTGCCAGCAGCTTAGGGGCCCCATCTCCGGGAAACACCATATATTTT
TRBV2,NA,TRBJ2-5,TRBD2,CASHKGLVRETQYF,TGTGCCAGTCACAAAGGACTAGTTCGGGAGACCCAGTACTTC
TRBV5-4,NA,TRBJ2-5,TRBD2,CASSNRLLAGGSLQETQYF,TGTGCCAGCAGTAACCGCCTACTAGCGGGGGGGTCACTCCAAGAGACCCAGTACTTC
TRBV7-8,NA,TRBJ1-3,TRBD1,CASSLAWTGGVNTIYF,TGTGCCAGCAGCTTAGCTTGGACAGGCGGGGTGAACACCATATATTTT
TRBV5-5,NA,TRBJ1-4,NA,CASSAGGTNEKLFF,TGTGCCAGCAGCGCCGGCGGCACTAATGAAAAACTGTTTTTT
TRBV10-3,NA,TRBJ2-3,TRBD2,CAIGPGGITDTQYF,TGTGCCATCGGTCCGGGAGGAATAACAGATACGCAGTATTTT
TRBV30,NA,TRBJ1-6,TRBD1,CAWSGDRGRSPLHF,TGTGCCTGGTCCGGGGACAGGGGGAGATCACCCCTCCACTTT
TRBV28,NA,TRBJ1-5,NA,CASSLLGLGASNQPQHF,TGTGCCAGCAGTTTACTCGGGCTGGGGGCGAGCAATCAGCCCCAGCATTTT
TRBV7-9,NA,TRBJ2-5,NA,CASSLTGFAETQYF,TGTGCCAGCAGCCTGACAGGATTTGCGGAGACCCAGTACTTC
TRBV10-3,NA,TRBJ2-2,NA,CAISESGEGGELFF,TGTGCCATCAGTGAGTCGGGAGAAGGCGGGGAGCTGTTTTTT
TRBV7-9,NA,TRBJ2-5,TRBD2,CASSLSRGGWETQYF,TGTGCCAGCAGCTTATCGCGGGGGGGTTGGGAGACCCAGTACTTC
TRBV14,NA,TRBJ1-4,NA,CASSQDGGLNEKLFF,TGTGCCAGCAGCCAAGATGGAGGGCTGAATGAAAAACTGTTTTTT
TRBV19,NA,TRBJ1-5,NA,CASSTDPQPQHF,TGTGCCAGTAGCACAGACCCTCAGCCCCAGCATTTT
TRBV6-6,few,TRBJ2-5,NA,CASSVVQETQYF,TGTGCCAGCAGCGTTGTGCAAGAGACCCAGTACTTC
TRBV29-1,once,TRBJ2-5,NA,CSVTPQETQYF,TGCAGCGTTACACCCCAAGAGACCCAGTACTTC
TRBV21-1,NA,TRBJ2-7,NA,CASRDRGRPYEQYF,TGTGCCAGCAGGGACAGGGGGCGACCCTACGAGCAGTACTTC
TRBV7-8,NA,TRBJ1-3,TRBD1,CASSDRQGSPGNTIYF,TGTGCCAGCAGCGATAGACAGGGATCCCCTGGAAACACCATATATTTT
TRBV27,NA,TRBJ2-7,TRBD1,CASSLRQGSGYEQYF,TGTGCCAGCAGTTTAAGACAGGGGTCGGGCTACGAGCAGTACTTC
TRBV7-6,once,TRBJ2-3,TRBD2,CASSLEGSGGAWDTQYF,TGTGCCAGCAGCTTAGAAGGTAGCGGGGGGGCTTGGGATACGCAGTATTTT
TRBV2,NA,TRBJ2-1,TRBD2,CASSAQGTSGRQFF,TGTGCCAGCAGTGCCCAGGGGACTAGCGGGCGGCAGTTCTTC
TRBV6-5,NA,TRBJ1-6,NA,CASTTQTNSPLHF,TGTGCCAGCACGACACAGACAAATTCACCCCTCCACTTT
TRBV7-6,NA,TRBJ2-5,NA,CASSSDRGQFQETQYF,TGTGCCAGCAGCTCAGACCGTGGACAGTTTCAAGAGACCCAGTACTTC
TRBV7-8,NA,TRBJ2-1,TRBD1,CASSRDRGLGDEQFF,TGTGCCAGCAGCCGAGACAGGGGACTCGGGGATGAGCAGTTCTTC